This T cell receptor (beta chain) was sequenced in a study of CD4 T cells in relation to SARS-CoV-2 and coronaviruses (dated by TCRdb to the early 2020s). As for the study more broadly: In the ViraFEST assay, PBMCs were grown with antigen for about ten days, and TCR beta CDR3s were then sequenced to identify antigen-specific clonal expansions. Using patient-derived lymphoblastoid cell lines, the shared crossreactive spike epitopes were mapped to their HLA restriction. An HIV-1 Nef peptide pool or a no-peptide culture served as the negative reference condition. For other donors in the study, expansion assays were sequenced with a different, Illumina-based TCR-beta assay. The study assessed, at the TCR clonotype level, memory CD4+ T cell crossreactivity between SARS-CoV-2 and common cold coronavirus spike proteins. The Adaptive Biotechnologies TCR-sequencing kit was used to sequence samples from a few pre-COVID donors and the naive versus memory experiments, while other data came from Illumina-based sequencing. The investigation overall reported the following: Since the crossreactivity analysis centred on spike protein, crossreactivity against other viral proteins was not assessed. The study was limited by small numbers of patients and tested TCRs. In around two thirds of donors, memory CD4+ clonotypes turned up that crossrecognized SARS-CoV-2 and at least one common cold coronavirus spike. Pre-pandemic and post-infection samples were not both contributed by any donor, so tracing of the source of pre-existing responses was limited. Significantly weaker SARS-CoV-2-driven expansion was shown by crossreactive clones than by monoreactive clones, consistent with antigenic imprinting.

The cysteine opens and the phenylalanine closes a CDR3 of 14 amino acids. The entry retains the CDR3 DNA only, 42 bases that are in frame from base 1. CDR1 MNHNY and CDR2 SVGAGI were looked up in the germline V gene (reference sequence). Unmatched junction bases come to 6, with V trimmed by 5 bases and J by 6 bases. Remarks on this clone: No antigen is known for it. Base-call qualities are not available, and no considerably larger clone is one nucleotide away.

Receptors were amplified or captured by the immunoSEQ multiplex PCR assay. Concerning the study's data processing: During preprocessing, nonproductive sequences were discarded, as were any CDR3s that did not begin with C, did not end with F or W, or were shorter than 7 amino acids. The MANAFEST web app was used to call antigen-specific clonotypes on the basis of expansion compared with the reference and with other culture wells. To be counted as positive, a clone had to show significant expansion compared with the reference culture, at an FDR below 0.05, in 2 of 3 replicate wells. Positive clones also required significant expansion versus all other tandem wells and an odds ratio above 5. Pairwise Levenshtein distance, computed with the stringdist R package after three terminal residues were trimmed from each end, was used as the measure of CDR3 homology. The table comes from immuneACCESS by way of TCRdb, which keeps in-frame sequences with V and J called. Part of the clones is missing from these tables; in studies checked, under half for an unresolved V gene and the rest for unknown reasons. V, J and clone size are those of that table, while D and trimming were read from the DNA. Counted in this sample were 20,000 to 30,000 clones; more than 65% of them appeared once. Over 25% of the sample lies in the top ten.

CD4+ T cells from unexposed donors were collected before the COVID-19 pandemic (2011-2018). After around ten days of culture, CD4+ T cells were isolated with the EasySep CD4+ T cell isolation kit. Unexposed donor CD4+ T cells were tested for reactivity to SARS-CoV-2 S and N and four common cold coronavirus spike pools, as cell number allowed. Each well held 2 million or so PBMCs cultured in IMDM containing approximately 4.7% human AB serum and roughly 9.4 IU/ml IL-2. Half of the culture medium was replaced with fresh IL-2-containing medium on days 3 and 7. In general, every peptide culture condition was set up in three replicate wells. The leukapheresis product used for the unexposed donors was purchased from a commercial source. PBMCs were isolated from leukapheresis product or whole blood by Ficoll-Paque PLUS gradient centrifugation. PBMCs were either used fresh in the expansion assay or cryopreserved at -140 degrees C. The QIAamp Micro DNA Kit was used to extract genomic DNA from the CD4+ T cells.

This chain is built from TRBV6-6 and TRBJ2-3; 9 bases in the junction line up with TRBD2. The sequenced material came from CD4+ T cells from PBMCs, cultured in vitro. The sequence was collected from a human donor in good health. The CDR3: CASSLGAGGDTQYF. The nucleotide sequence is given as TGTGCCAGCAGTCTAGGAGCGGGAGGTGATACGCAGTATTTT.